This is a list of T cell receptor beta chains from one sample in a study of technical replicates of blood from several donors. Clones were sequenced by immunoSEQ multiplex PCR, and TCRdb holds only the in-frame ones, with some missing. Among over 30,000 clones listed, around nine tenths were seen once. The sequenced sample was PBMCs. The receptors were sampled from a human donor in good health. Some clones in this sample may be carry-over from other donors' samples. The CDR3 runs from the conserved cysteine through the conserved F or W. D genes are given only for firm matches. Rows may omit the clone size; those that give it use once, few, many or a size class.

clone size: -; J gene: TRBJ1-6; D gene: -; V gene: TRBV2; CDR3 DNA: TGTGCCAGCAGGCGGGCGCAGAATTCACCCCTCCACTTT; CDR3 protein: CASRRAQNSPLHF
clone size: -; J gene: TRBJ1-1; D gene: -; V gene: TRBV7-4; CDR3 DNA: TGTTCCTTTCGCCCTACCCCAGAAGCTTTCTTT; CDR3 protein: CSFRPTPEAFF
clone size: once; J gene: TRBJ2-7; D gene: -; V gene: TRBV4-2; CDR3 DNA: TGTGCCAGCAGCCAAGTCCCCGGGGGGCTCCACGAGCAGTACTTC; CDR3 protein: CASSQVPGGLHEQYF
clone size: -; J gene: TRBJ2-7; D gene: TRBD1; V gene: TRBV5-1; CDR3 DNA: TGCGCCAGCGGGCCCGGGACAGGTGCATACGAGCAGTACTTC; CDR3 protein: CASGPGTGAYEQYF
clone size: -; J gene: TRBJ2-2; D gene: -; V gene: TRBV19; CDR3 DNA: TGTGCCAGCAAAGGAGAAGCCACCGGGGAGCTGTTTTTT; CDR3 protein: CASKGEATGELFF
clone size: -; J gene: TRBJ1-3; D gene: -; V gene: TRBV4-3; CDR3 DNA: TGCGCCAGCAGCCAAGATTCTTCCGGCGGGATCGCCGGAAACACCATATATTTT; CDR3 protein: CASSQDSSGGIAGNTIYF
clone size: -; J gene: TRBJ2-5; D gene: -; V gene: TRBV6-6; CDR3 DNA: TGTGCCAGCAGTTATATACGTCCGTGGGCATTGGAGACCCAGTACTTC; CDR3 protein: CASSYIRPWALETQYF
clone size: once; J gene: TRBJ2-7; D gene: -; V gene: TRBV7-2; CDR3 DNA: TGTGCCAGCAGCTTGACACTCGACTACGAGCAGTACTTC; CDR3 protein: CASSLTLDYEQYF
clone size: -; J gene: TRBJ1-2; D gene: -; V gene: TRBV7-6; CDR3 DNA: TGTGCCAGCAGCTTTAGTCCGAATCTAGGCTACACCTTC; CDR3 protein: CASSFSPNLGYTF
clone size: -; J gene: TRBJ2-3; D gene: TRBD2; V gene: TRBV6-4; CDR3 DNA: TGTGCCAGCAGTGAGACGGGCGGGGGGGCCACAGATACGCAGTATTTT; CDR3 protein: CASSETGGGATDTQYF
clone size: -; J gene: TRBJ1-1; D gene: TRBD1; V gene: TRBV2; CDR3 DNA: TGTGCCAGCAGTGCGCAGGGGGCATGGTCTGAAGCTTTCTTT; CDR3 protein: CASSAQGAWSEAFF
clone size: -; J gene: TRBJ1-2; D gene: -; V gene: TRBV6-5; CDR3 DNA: TGTGCCAGCAGTTACGGGGGGGGGTACTATGGCTACACCTTC; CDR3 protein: CASSYGGGYYGYTF
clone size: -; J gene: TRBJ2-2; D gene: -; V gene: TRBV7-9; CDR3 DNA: TGTGCCAGCAGCCCCCAGGGGGGGAACACCGGGGAGCTGTTTTTT; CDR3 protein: CASSPQGGNTGELFF
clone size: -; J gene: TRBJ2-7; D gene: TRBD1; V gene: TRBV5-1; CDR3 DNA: TGCGCCAGCAGCATGTCTAGCAGCAGGGGGTTACTTAGGGAGCAGTACTTC; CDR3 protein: CASSMSSSRGLLREQYF
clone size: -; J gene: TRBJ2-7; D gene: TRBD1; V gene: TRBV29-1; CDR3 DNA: TGCAGCGTTTTGACAGGGGGCAACGAGCAGTACTTC; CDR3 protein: CSVLTGGNEQYF
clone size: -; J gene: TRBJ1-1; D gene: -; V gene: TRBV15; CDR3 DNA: TGTGCCACCAGCAGAGATCGTATGAACACTGAAGCTTTCTTT; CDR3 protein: CATSRDRMNTEAFF
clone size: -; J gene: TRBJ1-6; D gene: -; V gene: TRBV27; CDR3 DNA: TGTGCCAGCAGTTTATCGAGGAACCCCACTACCTCAAATAATTCACCCCTCCACTTT; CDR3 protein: CASSLSRNPTTSNNSPLHF
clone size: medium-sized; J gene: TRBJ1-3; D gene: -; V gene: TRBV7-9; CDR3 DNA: TGTGCCAGCAGGAAACGGGTAAACACCATATATTTT; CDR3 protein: CASRKRVNTIYF
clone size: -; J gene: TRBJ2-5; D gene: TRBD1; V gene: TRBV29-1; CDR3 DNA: TGCAGCGTCGACGGGACAGGGGCCCGCGGGGTGACCCAGTACTTC; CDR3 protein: CSVDGTGARGVTQYF
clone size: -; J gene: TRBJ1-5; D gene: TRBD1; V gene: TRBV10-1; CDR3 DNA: TGCGCCAGGAGACAGGGTTTGTATCAGCCCCAGCATTTT; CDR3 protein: CARRQGLYQPQHF
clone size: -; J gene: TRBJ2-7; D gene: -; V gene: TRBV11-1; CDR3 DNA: TGTGCCAGCAGCTTAGCACAGATTATTCACGAGCAGTACTTC; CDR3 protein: CASSLAQIIHEQYF
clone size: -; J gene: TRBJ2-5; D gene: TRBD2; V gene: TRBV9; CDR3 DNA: TGTGCCAGCAGCGTAGGAGCGGGGCTCCAAGAGACCCAGTACTTC; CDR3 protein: CASSVGAGLQETQYF
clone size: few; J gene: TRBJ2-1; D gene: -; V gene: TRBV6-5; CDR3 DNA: TGTGCCAGCAGTTACTCAGGAGCGAATGGTGAGCAGTTCTTC; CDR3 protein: CASSYSGANGEQFF
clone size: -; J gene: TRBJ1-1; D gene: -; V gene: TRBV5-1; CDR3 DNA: TGCGCCAGCAGCTTGAGACAGAACACTGAAGCTTTCTTT; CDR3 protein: CASSLRQNTEAFF
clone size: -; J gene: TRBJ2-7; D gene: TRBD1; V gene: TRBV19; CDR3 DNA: TGTGCCAGTAGTCACGGGACAGTAGACGAGCAGTACTTC; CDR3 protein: CASSHGTVDEQYF
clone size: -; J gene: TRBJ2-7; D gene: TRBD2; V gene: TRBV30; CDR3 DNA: TGTGCCTGGAGTGTTACAGCGGGAGGGCCCGTACTCGAGCAGTACTTC; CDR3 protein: CAWSVTAGGPVLEQYF
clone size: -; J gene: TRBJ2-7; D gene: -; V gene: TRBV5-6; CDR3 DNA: TGTGCCAGCAGGGGGGGGTTAACAGGGTCTAGGGAGCAGTACTTC; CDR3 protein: CASRGGLTGSREQYF
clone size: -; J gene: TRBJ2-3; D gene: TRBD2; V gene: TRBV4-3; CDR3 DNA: TGCGCCAGCAGCCAAAAAACTAGCGGGGCAGGCACGCAGTATTTT; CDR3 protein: CASSQKTSGAGTQYF
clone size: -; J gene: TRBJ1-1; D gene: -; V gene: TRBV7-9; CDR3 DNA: TGTGCCAGCAGATCCAGCCCAGGGGAGAGGAGCACTGAAGCTTTCTTT; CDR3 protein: CASRSSPGERSTEAFF
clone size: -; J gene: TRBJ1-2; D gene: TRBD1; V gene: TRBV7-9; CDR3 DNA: TGTGCCAGCAGCACCATGACAGGGGTGAGAAACTATGGCTACACCTTC; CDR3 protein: CASSTMTGVRNYGYTF
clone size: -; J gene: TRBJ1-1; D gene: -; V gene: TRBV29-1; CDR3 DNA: TGCAGCGCCTCCTCCGGGTACACTGAAGCTTTCTTT; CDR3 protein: CSASSGYTEAFF
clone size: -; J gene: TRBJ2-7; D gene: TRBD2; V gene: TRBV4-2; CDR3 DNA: TGTGCCAGCAGCCCGACTGCAGAGCGGGGGGTTTACGAGCAGTACTTC; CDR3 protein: CASSPTAERGVYEQYF
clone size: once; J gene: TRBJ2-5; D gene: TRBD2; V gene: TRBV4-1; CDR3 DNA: TGCGCCAGCAGCCAAAAACTAGCGGGGCAAGAGACCCAGTACTTC; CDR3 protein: CASSQKLAGQETQYF
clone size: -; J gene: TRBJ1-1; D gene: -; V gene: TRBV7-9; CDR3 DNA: TGTGCCGGCACTCTGGGGGGGCTCGGCACTGAAGCTTTCTTT; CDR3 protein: CAGTLGGLGTEAFF
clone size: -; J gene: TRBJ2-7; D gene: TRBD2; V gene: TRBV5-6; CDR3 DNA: TGTGCCAGCAGCTTGGGACGGGGGGGAGAGCAGTACTTC; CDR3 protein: CASSLGRGGEQYF
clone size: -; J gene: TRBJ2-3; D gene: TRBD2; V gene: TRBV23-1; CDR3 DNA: TGCGCCAGCAGAACACGGGGACTAGCGGGAGCGGATACGCAGTATTTT; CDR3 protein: CASRTRGLAGADTQYF
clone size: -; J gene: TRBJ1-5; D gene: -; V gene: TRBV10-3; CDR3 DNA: TGTGCCATCAGTGAGTCCCAGGGAATAAACAATCAGCCCCAGCATTTT; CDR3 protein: CAISESQGINNQPQHF
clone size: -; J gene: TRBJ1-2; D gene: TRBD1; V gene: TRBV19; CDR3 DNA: TGTGCCAGTATACCGGGACAGGGGTATTATGGCTACACCTTC; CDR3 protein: CASIPGQGYYGYTF
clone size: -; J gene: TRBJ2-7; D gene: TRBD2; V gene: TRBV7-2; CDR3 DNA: TGTGCCAGCAGCACCTCCGGGACTAGCGAAATCTACGAGCAGTACTTC; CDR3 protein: CASSTSGTSEIYEQYF
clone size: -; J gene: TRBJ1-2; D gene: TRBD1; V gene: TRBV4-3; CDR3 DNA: TGCGCCAGCAGCCAAGATCCGGGACAGGGGGCTAACTATGGCTACACCTTC; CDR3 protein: CASSQDPGQGANYGYTF
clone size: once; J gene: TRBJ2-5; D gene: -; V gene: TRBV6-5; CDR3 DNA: TGTGCCAGCAGTTACTCGAGGACTTCCCAAGAGACCCAGTACTTC; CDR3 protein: CASSYSRTSQETQYF
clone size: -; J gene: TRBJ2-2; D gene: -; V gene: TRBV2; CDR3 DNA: TGTGCCAGCAGACTACAGGGGGGGGGCACCGGGGAGCTGTTTTTT; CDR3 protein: CASRLQGGGTGELFF
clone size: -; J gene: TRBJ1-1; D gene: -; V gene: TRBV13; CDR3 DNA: TGTGCCAGCAGCTTCAGGGTTGCGAACACTGAAGCTTTCTTT; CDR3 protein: CASSFRVANTEAFF
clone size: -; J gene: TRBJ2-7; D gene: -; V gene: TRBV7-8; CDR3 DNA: TGTGCCAGCAGCCTAGCTCGGGGAGCCTACGAGCAGTACTTC; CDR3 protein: CASSLARGAYEQYF
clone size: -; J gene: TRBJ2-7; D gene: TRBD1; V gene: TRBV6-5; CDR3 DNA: TGTGCCAGCGTCACGACAGGGGGAGGCGAGCAGTACTTC; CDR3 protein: CASVTTGGGEQYF
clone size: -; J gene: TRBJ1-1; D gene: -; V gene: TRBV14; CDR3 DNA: TGTGCCAGCTCGCGGGACCTTAAGACTGAAGCTTTCTTT; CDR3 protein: CASSRDLKTEAFF
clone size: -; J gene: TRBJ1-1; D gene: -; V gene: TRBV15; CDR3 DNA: TGTGCCACCAGCAGAGATTTATTGCAGACTGAAGCTTTCTTT; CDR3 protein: CATSRDLLQTEAFF
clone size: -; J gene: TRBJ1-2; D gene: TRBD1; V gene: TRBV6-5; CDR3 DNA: TGTGCCAGCAGACAGGGGGCAGTTCACTATGGCTACACCTTC; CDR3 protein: CASRQGAVHYGYTF
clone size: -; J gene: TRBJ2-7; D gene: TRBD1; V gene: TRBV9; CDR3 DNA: TGTGCCAGCAGCAACCCCCGGACAGGGGGACTCGAGCAGTACTTC; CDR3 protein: CASSNPRTGGLEQYF
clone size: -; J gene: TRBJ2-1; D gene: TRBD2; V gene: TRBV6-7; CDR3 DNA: TGTGCCAGCAGTTACTCCTTTACTCTAGCGGTGAACAATGAGCAGTTCTTC; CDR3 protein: CASSYSFTLAVNNEQFF
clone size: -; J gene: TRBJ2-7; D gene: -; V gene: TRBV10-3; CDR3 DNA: TGTGCCATCAGTGAGTCTCCAGGGGCAAATTTGGGGAGGTACTTC; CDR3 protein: CAISESPGANLGRYF
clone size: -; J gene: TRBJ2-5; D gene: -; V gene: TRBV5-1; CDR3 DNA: TGCGCCAGCAGCTGGGAAAAAGCGGATCAAGAGACCCAGTACTTC; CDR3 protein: CASSWEKADQETQYF
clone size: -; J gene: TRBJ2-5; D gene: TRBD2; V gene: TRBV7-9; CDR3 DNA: TGTGCCAGCAGCTTAAGGAGCGGGGGGGCAGGGACCCAGTACTTC; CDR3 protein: CASSLRSGGAGTQYF
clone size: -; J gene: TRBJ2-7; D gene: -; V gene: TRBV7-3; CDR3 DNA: TGTGCCAGCAGCCTTGGACAGGGAGGGGAGCAGTACTTC; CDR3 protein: CASSLGQGGEQYF
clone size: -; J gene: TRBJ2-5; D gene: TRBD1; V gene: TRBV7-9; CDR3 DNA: TGTGCCAGCAGCATGGGAGGGTCCCGGGACAGGGGGGCAAGAGAGACCCAGTACTTC; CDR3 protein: CASSMGGSRDRGARETQYF